These 28 T cell receptor beta chains share one sample of origin, sequenced in a study of T cells in Graves' hyperthyroidism and ophthalmopathy. TCR beta CDR3 sequences were amplified from RNA transcripts. The HTBI primer set was used in a first-round RT-PCR of the TCR CDR3. MiXCR, run by TCRdb on the multiplex PCR reads, gives a single entry per CDR3 protein. The sample has 620,000 or so distinct CDR3 sequences, roughly 14% seen once. The sequencing sample was made of blood. These receptors originate from a woman in her forties or fifties with Graves' ophthalmopathy.

In this sample, this clonotype turned up many times. The genes are TRBV20-1 and TRBJ2-3; D gene uncertain. Germline CDR1 and CDR2: DFQATT and SNEGSKA (reference sequence). V gave up 0 bases and J gave up 0 bases, with 10 bases separating them. This CDR3 has 15 amino acids. CDR3 DNA sequence: TGCAGTGCTAGAGAGGCGGTGGGTAGCACAGATACGCAGTATTTT. This encodes CSAREAVGSTDTQYF.

This clonotype was detected ten times or more. The CDR3 DNA reads TGTGCCAGCAGTTTGGCGGGGGCGCTCCCGGCCCTCCACTTT. This gives the protein CASSLAGALPALHF. This chain connects TRBV28 to TRBJ1-6; a possible D gene is TRBD1 (6 bases). V was trimmed by 3 bases and J by 14 bases, leaving 17 bases between them. Per the germline V gene, CDR1 is MDHEN and CDR2 is SYDVKM. This CDR3 has 14 amino acids.

This clonotype was found many times. V usage is TRBV7-2 and J usage is TRBJ1-4; D gene ambiguous. The CDR3 is made up of 16 amino acids. CDR1 and CDR2 from the germline V gene are SGHTA and FQGNSA. V was pared by 0 bases and J by 6 bases, with 14 bases between. The CDR3 nucleotides are TGTGCCAGCAGCTTAGCACACTCTCCCCCTTATGAAAAACTGTTTTTT. Residues: CASSLAHSPPYEKLFF.

Many counts were recorded for this clonotype. The chain carries TRBV7-2 and TRBJ2-7, with 10 bases aligning to TRBD2. CDR3 size: 14 residues. J was trimmed by 9 bases and V by 4 bases; bases with no gene match: 9. In germline, CDR1 is SGHTA, CDR2 FQGNSA. CDR3 region: CASSSTTSGKGQYF. CDR3 DNA: TGTGCCAGCAGCTCCACTACTAGCGGGAAGGGGCAGTACTTC.

At least ten counts were recorded for this clonotype. The chain is built from TRBV27 and TRBJ1-1; maybe TRBD1 (6 bases). Germline V gene lookup returns CDR1 MNHEY and CDR2 SMNVEV (reference sequence). Between the trimmed V and J ends, which lost 1 base and 4 bases, there was a span of 10 bases. The CDR3 contains 14 residues. CDR3 in amino acids: CASSLLTGATEAFF. CDR3 DNA sequence: TGTGCCAGCAGTTTATTGACAGGTGCCACTGAAGCTTTCTTT.

V and J are TRBV19 and TRBJ1-2; 8 nucleotides agree with TRBD1. Germline loops: CDR1 LNHDA, CDR2 SQIVND (reference sequence). V dropped 4 bases and J dropped 4; count of bases not matched to a gene: 11. This CDR3 is 16 amino acids long. In DNA form, the CDR3 reads TGTGCCAGTAGTACCGGACAGGGTTCTCATTTCTATGGCTACACCTTC. Its protein product is CASSTGQGSHFYGYTF.

This sequence joins TRBV27 and TRBJ2-6; D gene uncertain. The V and J ends lost 6 bases and 4 bases respectively, with 13 bases between them. The CDR3 sequence is 15 residues long. Germline CDR1 reads MNHEY; CDR2 reads SMNVEV (reference sequence). CDR3 in DNA: TGTGCCAGCAGATTTGCCACCCTCGGGGCCAACGTCCTGACTTTC. The encoded protein is CASRFATLGANVLTF.

The genes are TRBV20-1 and TRBJ2-7, with 12 bases matching TRBD2. The CDR3 length is 16 residues. Per germline, CDR1 DFQATT and CDR2 SNEGSKA (reference sequence). V gave up 6 bases and J gave up 3 bases; unmatched junction bases: 12. The CDR3 DNA follows: TGCAGTGCCGAACTAGCGGGAGGCAACAAATTCTACGAGCAGTACTTC. This encodes CSAELAGGNKFYEQYF.

CDR3 coding DNA: TGTGCCAGCAAGGTGACAGTGGCCTACGAGCAGTACTTC. This gives the protein CASKVTVAYEQYF. The V call is TRBV6-2 or TRBV6-3, the J call TRBJ2-7, with a possible D match to TRBD1 (5 bases). This CDR3 is 13 amino acids long. Trimming pared 7 bases from V and 2 bases from J, leaving 12 bases between. CDR1 is MNHEY, CDR2 SVGEGT, per germline.

CDR3 sequence reads: CSARDYWNTGELFF. CDR3 coding DNA: TGCAGTGCTAGAGATTACTGGAACACCGGGGAGCTGTTTTTT. V usage is TRBV20-1 and J usage is TRBJ2-2, with no clear D. V was clipped by 0 bases and J by 1 base, with 6 bases between them. The CDR3 has 14 amino acids. Germline loops: CDR1 DFQATT, CDR2 SNEGSKA (reference sequence).

In regard to this clonotype: A much larger clone sits a single nucleotide away, making a read error possible. The chain links TRBV2 to TRBJ1-5, with D hard to call. Between the trimmed V and J ends, which lost 2 bases and 2 bases, there was a span of 19 bases. The CDR3 extends over 18 amino acids. Germline V CDR1 and CDR2: SNHLY, FYNNEI. CDR3 coding DNA: TGTGCCAGCAGTGAATCTGATACGGGGATTGTACGCAATCAGCCCCAGCATTTT. Protein sequence: CASSESDTGIVRNQPQHF.

The gene calls are TRBV19 and TRBJ1-1; no firm D call. CDR3 size: 14 residues. Trimming shortened V by 4 bases and J by 1 base, and 10 bases separated the two germline ends. Looked up from germline, CDR1 is LNHDA and CDR2 is SQIVND (reference sequence). CDR3 in amino acids: CASSSVWQNTEAFF. In DNA form, the CDR3 reads TGTGCCAGTAGTAGTGTTTGGCAGAACACTGAAGCTTTCTTT.

This clonotype was counted at least ten times. This chain connects TRBV7-9 to TRBJ2-7; the D gene is possibly TRBD2 (5 bases). This CDR3 has 13 amino acids. Per germline, CDR1 SEHNR and CDR2 FQNEAQ (reference sequence). V lost 7 bases to trimming and J lost 2 bases, with 12 bases between them. DNA for the CDR3: TGTGCCAGCACACTAGGCCTCCCCTACGAGCAGTACTTC. It encodes CASTLGLPYEQYF.

This clonotype was counted only a few times. V is TRBV7-2 and J is TRBJ2-7; D may be TRBD1 or TRBD2 (5 bases each). This CDR3 has 15 residues. V was pared by 5 bases and J by 0 bases, with 14 bases between. The germline gives CDR1 SGHTA, CDR2 FQGNSA. The CDR3 coding sequence is TGTGCCAGCAGCGTAGGGACGGATAGCTCCTACGAGCAGTACTTC. Its translation: CASSVGTDSSYEQYF. The full variable domain, rest sourced from reference TRBV7-2 and TRBJ2-7, is GAGVSQSPSNKVTEKGKDVELRCDPISGHTALYWYRQSLGQGLEFLIYFQGNSAPDKSGLPSDRFSAERTGGSVSTLTIQRTQQEDSAVYLCASSVGTDSSYEQYFGPGTRLTVT.

This clonotype occurred many times. DNA of the CDR3: TGTGCCACCAGTGACCTTAGCGGGAGCACCGTCTACGAGCAGTACTTC. Translated, it gives CATSDLSGSTVYEQYF. This chain links TRBV24-1 with TRBJ2-7; 9 positions match TRBD2. The CDR3 is made up of 16 amino acids. V lost 4 bases, J lost 3 bases, and 9 bases stayed unmatched. Germline lookup yields CDR1 KGHDR and CDR2 SFDVKD.

This clonotype was observed a few times. The chain has TRBV20-1 and TRBJ2-2; the D call may be TRBD1 or TRBD2 (6 bases each). Trimming shortened V by 3 bases and J by 7 bases, and 9 bases separated the two germline ends. From germline, CDR1 is DFQATT and CDR2 SNEGSKA (reference sequence). This CDR3 comprises 12 residues. This CDR3 reads CSAREGGGELFF. In DNA, the CDR3 is TGCAGTGCTAGGGAGGGGGGCGGGGAGCTGTTTTTT.

This clonotype was seen only a few times. The V gene is TRBV20-1, the J gene TRBJ2-1, with D possibly being TRBD2 (6 bases). Trimming stripped 5 bases from V and 6 bases from J, with 23 bases between. CDR3 size: 16 residues. CDR1 and CDR2 (germline): DFQATT, SNEGSKA (reference sequence). The CDR3 here is CSAVGVWGLVGNEQFF. The CDR3 coding sequence is TGCAGTGCTGTGGGGGTCTGGGGACTTGTAGGCAATGAGCAGTTCTTC.

This clonotype was counted at least ten times. An end of the junction differs from the germline gene, which may be a read error. The gene calls are TRBV7-8 and TRBJ2-2; 12 nucleotides line up with TRBD2. This CDR3 spans 17 amino acids. Germline loops: CDR1 SGHVS, CDR2 FQNEAQ. The CDR3: CASSLARLAGVTGELLF. The CDR3 nucleotides read TGTGCCAGCAGCTTGGCCCGACTAGCGGGAGTCACCGGGGAGCTGCTTTTT.

Only a few counts were recorded for this clonotype. The V and J genes are TRBV6-2 or TRBV6-3 and TRBJ2-7; no definite D call. This CDR3 contains 15 residues. Trimming left V 10 bases short and J 0 bases short, with 19 bases between. CDR1 MNHEY and CDR2 SVGEGT come from the germline V gene. The CDR3 is CATMRQKPSSYEQYF. In DNA form, the CDR3 reads TGTGCCACCATGAGGCAGAAACCAAGCTCCTACGAGCAGTACTTC.

This clonotype was seen repeatedly, ten times or more. The gene calls are TRBV6-1 and TRBJ1-1; D call uncertain. Trimming took off 5 bases at V and 1 base at J, with 11 bases between the two ends. CDR1 MNHNS and CDR2 SASEGT come from the germline V gene. This CDR3 has 14 residues. CDR3 sequence: CASSYSDSNTEAFF. The CDR3 DNA sequence: TGTGCCAGCAGTTATTCAGATTCGAACACTGAAGCTTTCTTT.

The chain is built from TRBV5-6 and TRBJ2-2; 11 nucleotides match TRBD2. J was trimmed by 7 bases and V by 2 bases; bases with no gene match: 10. Germline V lookup: CDR1 SGHDT, CDR2 YYEEEE. The CDR3 totals 17 residues. The CDR3 sequence is CASSLRFSGRAFGELFF. The DNA for the CDR3 is TGTGCCAGCAGCTTACGATTTAGCGGGAGGGCCTTCGGGGAGCTGTTTTTT.

This clonotype has more than one count but fewer than ten. The chain is built from TRBV29-1 and TRBJ2-1; 8 bases are a match to TRBD2. Germline CDR1 reads SQVTM; CDR2 reads ANQGSEA. J lost 4 bases, V lost 6 bases, and 8 bases had no gene match. This CDR3 contains 14 residues. Written as DNA, the CDR3 is TGCAGCGTCCAACTAGCGGAGAAATACAATGAGCAGTTCTTC. This gives the protein CSVQLAEKYNEQFF.

This clonotype was observed a handful of times. This sequence joins TRBV10-3 and TRBJ2-1, with TRBD1 as a possible D gene (5 bases). V gave up 10 bases and J gave up 8 bases, with 18 bases separating them. The CDR3 has 13 amino acids. The germline V gene encodes CDR1 ENHRY and CDR2 SYGVKD. The CDR3 here is CATEGSGYDEQFF. The CDR3 DNA follows: TGTGCCACCGAAGGGTCAGGGTACGATGAGCAGTTCTTC.

This clonotype was seen many times. This chain joins TRBV7-9 and TRBJ2-1, with 12 nucleotides matching TRBD1. The germline V gene encodes CDR1 SEHNR and CDR2 FQNEAQ (reference sequence). V was clipped by 4 bases and J by 0 bases; unmatched bases: 10. The CDR3 extends over 19 amino acids. The CDR3 DNA is TGTGCCAGCAGCTCCGGGACAGGGGGCCCCAACCTCTCCTACAATGAGCAGTTCTTC. It encodes CASSSGTGGPNLSYNEQFF.

This clonotype was detected many times. V and J are TRBV20-1 and TRBJ1-5; D is ambiguous. Germline V gene data show CDR1 as DFQATT and CDR2 as SNEGSKA (reference sequence). The CDR3 totals 14 residues. Trimming left V 0 bases short and J 0 bases short, with 6 bases between. The CDR3: CSARDGSSNQPQHF. The CDR3 DNA reads TGCAGTGCTAGAGATGGTTCTAGCAATCAGCCCCAGCATTTT.

This clonotype was detected ten times or more. The chain is built from TRBV20-1 and TRBJ2-7; D ambiguous. Per the germline V gene, CDR1 is DFQATT and CDR2 is SNEGSKA (reference sequence). The CDR3 runs 14 residues. Trimming pared 0 bases from V and 0 bases from J, leaving 9 bases between. CDR3 DNA sequence: TGCAGTGCTAGAGAAGAGAACCTCTCCTACGAGCAGTACTTC. It yields the protein CSAREENLSYEQYF.

This clonotype has at least ten counts. This chain links TRBV20-1 with TRBJ1-4, with 7 nucleotides matching TRBD1. The ends lost 0 bases at V and 6 bases at J; junction bases unmatched: 7. The germline V gene encodes CDR1 DFQATT and CDR2 SNEGSKA (reference sequence). The CDR3 covers 15 residues. The CDR3 DNA reads TGCAGTGCTAGAGATCCCAGGGGGGGGGATGAAAAACTGTTTTTT. This encodes CSARDPRGGDEKLFF.

This clonotype showed up many times. The chain combines TRBV11-2 with TRBJ1-2, with D unclear. There are 13 residues in the CDR3. Per germline, CDR1 SGHAT and CDR2 FQNNGV. The V end lost 5 bases, the J end lost 6 bases, and 13 bases lay between the germline ends. The CDR3 nucleotides are TGTGCCAGCAGCCCGGGGATAGCTAATGGCTACACCTTC. Translating gives CASSPGIANGYTF.